The 2 T cell receptor beta chains presented below share a single source sample, sequenced in a study of T cells in tuberculosis. Sequencing was performed with immunoSEQ multiplex PCR; in TCRdb, only in-frame clones are kept and a portion is missing. The sample shows approximately 59,000 clones, 88% of them seen only once. Sorting used thawed, overnight-rested PBMC stained with anti-CD3, a viability dye and GMM-loaded CD1B tetramer. The CD1B tetramers carried C32 glucose monomycolate purified from Rhodococcus equi. Sequenced sample: CD1b-GMM tetramer-negative cells sorted from PBMCs. These TCRs come from an adult woman with latent tuberculosis.

The chain is built from TRBV12-5 and TRBJ2-5; TRBD1 might be the D (5 bases). CDR3 size: 11 residues. Trimming took off 9 bases at V and 3 bases at J, with 8 bases between the two ends. From germline, CDR1 is LGHNT and CDR2 FRNRAP. CDR3 loop: CASRVEETQYF. CDR3 nucleotide sequence: TGTGCTAGCAGGGTCGAAGAGACCCAGTACTTC. The complete variable domain, with remaining parts taken from reference TRBV12-5 and TRBJ2-5, reads DARVTQTPRHKVTEMGQEVTMRCQPILGHNTVFWYRQTMMQGLELLAYFRNRAPLDDSGMPKDRFSAEMPDATLATLKIQPSEPRDSAVYFCASRVEETQYFGPGTRLLVL.

The rearrangement uses TRBV4-1 and TRBJ1-6; 8 positions match TRBD1. The CDR3 length is 16 residues. The V and J ends lost 0 bases and 8 bases, in that order; junction bases with no gene match: 6. The V gene's germline CDR1 is MGHRA and CDR2 YSYEKL. The CDR3 DNA sequence: TGCGCCAGCAGCCAAGACCAGACAGGGGCACATTCACCCCTCCACTTT. This sequence encodes CASSQDQTGAHSPLHF.